This is a list of T cell receptor beta chains from one sample in a study of CD8 T cells in Susac syndrome. TCRdb reprocessed the immunoSEQ multiplex PCR reads with MiXCR, giving one entry per CDR3 protein. The sample yields 300,000 or so distinct CDR3 sequences, 92% seen once. The material sequenced was CD4+ T cells from PBMCs. All receptors derive from a human donor with multiple sclerosis. CDR3s include the opening cysteine and the closing phenylalanine or tryptophan. The order of the fields is CDR3 length, J gene, clone size, D gene, V gene, CDR3 DNA, CDR3 protein. The D gene is left open where the match is weak. The size entry is marked missing in some rows and otherwise reads once, few, many or a size class.

cdr3_length: 14; j_call: TRBJ2-2; clone_size: NA; d_call: TRBD2; v_call: TRBV29-1; cdr3_nt: TGCAGCGTTGCCCCTAGCGGGAGGGCCGGGGAGCTGTTTTTT; cdr3_aa: CSVAPSGRAGELFF
cdr3_length: 15; j_call: TRBJ2-6; clone_size: NA; d_call: TRBD1; v_call: TRBV29-1; cdr3_nt: TGCAGCATCGCAGGGGGTTCCTCTGGGGCCAACGTCCTGACTTTC; cdr3_aa: CSIAGGSSGANVLTF
cdr3_length: 14; j_call: TRBJ1-5; clone_size: few; d_call: NA; v_call: TRBV3-1; cdr3_nt: TGTGCCAGCAGCCATGGGGGGGGCAATCAGCCCCAGCATTTT; cdr3_aa: CASSHGGGNQPQHF
cdr3_length: 13; j_call: TRBJ1-5; clone_size: NA; d_call: NA; v_call: TRBV30; cdr3_nt: TGTGCCTGGAGTGTGGGGCAGGGTCAGCCCCAGCATTTT; cdr3_aa: CAWSVGQGQPQHF
cdr3_length: 13; j_call: TRBJ1-1; clone_size: NA; d_call: NA; v_call: TRBV30; cdr3_nt: TGTGCCTGGAGGATTTACGTGAACACTGAAGCTTTCTTT; cdr3_aa: CAWRIYVNTEAFF
cdr3_length: 16; j_call: TRBJ1-1; clone_size: NA; d_call: NA; v_call: TRBV6-1; cdr3_nt: TGTGCCAGCAGTGACCCCAGACGGGAATTGAACACTGAAGCTTTCTTT; cdr3_aa: CASSDPRRELNTEAFF
cdr3_length: 15; j_call: TRBJ1-2; clone_size: NA; d_call: NA; v_call: TRBV3-1; cdr3_nt: TGTGCCAGCAGCCAAGTTTTGGGGGGGCGCCGGGGCTACACCTTC; cdr3_aa: CASSQVLGGRRGYTF
cdr3_length: 15; j_call: TRBJ2-6; clone_size: NA; d_call: NA; v_call: TRBV5-1; cdr3_nt: TGCGCCAGCAGCTTCCCCAGGGCTGGGGCCAACGTCCTGACTTTC; cdr3_aa: CASSFPRAGANVLTF
cdr3_length: 13; j_call: TRBJ1-6; clone_size: NA; d_call: NA; v_call: TRBV6-6; cdr3_nt: TGTGCCAGCAGCTTAACAGGGAGTCGACCCCTCCACTTT; cdr3_aa: CASSLTGSRPLHF
cdr3_length: 13; j_call: TRBJ2-1; clone_size: NA; d_call: NA; v_call: TRBV6-5; cdr3_nt: TGTGCCAGCAGTGATCGGGGGACGATAGAGCAGTTCTTC; cdr3_aa: CASSDRGTIEQFF
cdr3_length: 14; j_call: TRBJ2-1; clone_size: NA; d_call: TRBD2; v_call: TRBV6-1; cdr3_nt: TGTGCCAGCAGGAGCACTAGCGGGAGGGGAGAGCAGTTCTTC; cdr3_aa: CASRSTSGRGEQFF
cdr3_length: 16; j_call: TRBJ2-7; clone_size: NA; d_call: TRBD2; v_call: TRBV12-3/TRBV12-4; cdr3_nt: TGTGCCAGCAGTCCCCGGAGGGGAGCGGGAGCCGCCGAGCAGTACTTC; cdr3_aa: CASSPRRGAGAAEQYF
cdr3_length: 16; j_call: TRBJ2-7; clone_size: NA; d_call: TRBD2; v_call: TRBV5-1; cdr3_nt: TGCGCCAGCAGCCGACTGACTAGCGGAGCCTCTTACGAGCAGTACTTC; cdr3_aa: CASSRLTSGASYEQYF
cdr3_length: 14; j_call: TRBJ1-1; clone_size: NA; d_call: TRBD1; v_call: TRBV5-1; cdr3_nt: TGCGCCAGCAGCCGCACTCAACAGGGGACTGAAGCTTTCTTT; cdr3_aa: CASSRTQQGTEAFF
cdr3_length: 15; j_call: TRBJ2-1; clone_size: NA; d_call: NA; v_call: TRBV5-1; cdr3_nt: TGCGCCAGCAGCTTGGGAGGGGGGGTCTACAATGAGCAGTTCTTC; cdr3_aa: CASSLGGGVYNEQFF
cdr3_length: 16; j_call: TRBJ2-5; clone_size: NA; d_call: TRBD2; v_call: TRBV7-2; cdr3_nt: TGTGCCAGCAGCTTAGGCGCGGGGGGCAGGGATGGGACCCAGTACTTC; cdr3_aa: CASSLGAGGRDGTQYF
cdr3_length: 15; j_call: TRBJ2-5; clone_size: NA; d_call: TRBD2; v_call: TRBV12-3/TRBV12-4; cdr3_nt: TGTGCCAGCAGCTCGGGTAGCGGGAACCAAGAGACCCAGTACTTC; cdr3_aa: CASSSGSGNQETQYF
cdr3_length: 17; j_call: TRBJ1-5; clone_size: once; d_call: NA; v_call: TRBV5-5; cdr3_nt: TGTGCCAGCAGCTTGTTGGTACAGGCCCTCGGCAATCAGCCCCAGCATTTT; cdr3_aa: CASSLLVQALGNQPQHF
cdr3_length: 13; j_call: TRBJ2-3; clone_size: NA; d_call: TRBD1; v_call: TRBV29-1; cdr3_nt: TGCAGCGTTCGCCAGGGGGGCACAGATACGCAGTATTTT; cdr3_aa: CSVRQGGTDTQYF
cdr3_length: 12; j_call: TRBJ2-1; clone_size: NA; d_call: NA; v_call: TRBV9; cdr3_nt: TGTGCCAGCAGCGGAGAGGGGAATGAGCAGTTCTTC; cdr3_aa: CASSGEGNEQFF
cdr3_length: 15; j_call: TRBJ1-5; clone_size: once; d_call: NA; v_call: TRBV15; cdr3_nt: TGTGCCACCAGCAGAGGGGGGGCGAGCAATCAGCCCCAGCATTTT; cdr3_aa: CATSRGGASNQPQHF
cdr3_length: 12; j_call: TRBJ2-7; clone_size: NA; d_call: NA; v_call: TRBV7-2; cdr3_nt: TGTGCCAGCAGCTTTCGCAAAAGCGAGCAGTACTTC; cdr3_aa: CASSFRKSEQYF
cdr3_length: 16; j_call: TRBJ1-4; clone_size: NA; d_call: TRBD1; v_call: TRBV6-5; cdr3_nt: TGTGCCAGCAGTTACTCTACGACAGGGGGCAATGAAAAACTGTTTTTT; cdr3_aa: CASSYSTTGGNEKLFF
cdr3_length: 12; j_call: TRBJ2-7; clone_size: NA; d_call: TRBD1; v_call: TRBV19; cdr3_nt: TGTGCTACTGGACAGGGGCACTACGAGCAGTACTTC; cdr3_aa: CATGQGHYEQYF
cdr3_length: 14; j_call: TRBJ1-3; clone_size: NA; d_call: NA; v_call: TRBV20-1; cdr3_nt: TGCAGTGCTAGAGATAACGGCTCTGGAAACACCATATATTTT; cdr3_aa: CSARDNGSGNTIYF
cdr3_length: 14; j_call: TRBJ2-7; clone_size: NA; d_call: NA; v_call: TRBV11-3; cdr3_nt: TGTGCCAGCAGCCCTGCGGGCGACTACTACGAGCAGTACTTC; cdr3_aa: CASSPAGDYYEQYF
cdr3_length: 13; j_call: TRBJ2-7; clone_size: NA; d_call: NA; v_call: TRBV7-9; cdr3_nt: TGTGCCAGCAGCTTAGCCACAGTTGACGAGCAGTACTTC; cdr3_aa: CASSLATVDEQYF
cdr3_length: 16; j_call: TRBJ2-7; clone_size: NA; d_call: NA; v_call: TRBV27; cdr3_nt: TGTGCCAGCAGGCACAATAAGGGGGAGTGGTCCTACGAGCAGTACTTC; cdr3_aa: CASRHNKGEWSYEQYF
cdr3_length: 14; j_call: TRBJ2-1; clone_size: NA; d_call: NA; v_call: TRBV27; cdr3_nt: TGTGCCAGCAGTTTAAGACCGGGCCCGGGCGAGCAGTTCTTC; cdr3_aa: CASSLRPGPGEQFF
cdr3_length: 17; j_call: TRBJ1-3; clone_size: NA; d_call: NA; v_call: TRBV7-2; cdr3_nt: TGTGCCAGCAGCTCGTTAGGGCCCGGGGCCTCTGGAAACACCATATATTTT; cdr3_aa: CASSSLGPGASGNTIYF
cdr3_length: 13; j_call: TRBJ1-1; clone_size: once; d_call: NA; v_call: TRBV30; cdr3_nt: TGTGCCTGGAGTGGGAACAGGAACACTGAAGCTTTCTTT; cdr3_aa: CAWSGNRNTEAFF
cdr3_length: 14; j_call: TRBJ2-5; clone_size: NA; d_call: TRBD1; v_call: TRBV20-1; cdr3_nt: TGCAGTGCTAGAATTCCGGGACAGCAAGAGACCCAGTACTTC; cdr3_aa: CSARIPGQQETQYF
cdr3_length: 16; j_call: TRBJ1-1; clone_size: NA; d_call: TRBD1; v_call: TRBV2; cdr3_nt: TGTGCCAGCAATTGGAGGGGGCAGCCGGTGAACACTGAAGCTTTCTTT; cdr3_aa: CASNWRGQPVNTEAFF
cdr3_length: 15; j_call: TRBJ1-1; clone_size: NA; d_call: TRBD1; v_call: TRBV19; cdr3_nt: TGTGCCAGTAAACGAGAGGGGGCTCTGAACACTGAAGCTTTCTTT; cdr3_aa: CASKREGALNTEAFF
cdr3_length: 15; j_call: TRBJ2-1; clone_size: once; d_call: TRBD2; v_call: TRBV5-1; cdr3_nt: TGCGCCAGCAGCCTGACTAGCGGGACACCTAATGAGCAGTTCTTC; cdr3_aa: CASSLTSGTPNEQFF
cdr3_length: 12; j_call: TRBJ1-1; clone_size: NA; d_call: NA; v_call: TRBV18; cdr3_nt: TGTGCCAGCTCACTCACGTTGACTGAAGCTTTCTTT; cdr3_aa: CASSLTLTEAFF
cdr3_length: 14; j_call: TRBJ2-7; clone_size: NA; d_call: TRBD2; v_call: TRBV6-5; cdr3_nt: TGTGCCAGCAGGCCTCTAGCGGGGCTCTACGAGCAGTACTTC; cdr3_aa: CASRPLAGLYEQYF
cdr3_length: 17; j_call: TRBJ1-2; clone_size: NA; d_call: NA; v_call: TRBV5-4; cdr3_nt: TGTGCCAGCAGCTCAGACACTGCGCGATCGGAATATTATGGCTACACCTTC; cdr3_aa: CASSSDTARSEYYGYTF
cdr3_length: 14; j_call: TRBJ2-5; clone_size: NA; d_call: NA; v_call: TRBV11-3; cdr3_nt: TGTGCCAGCAGCCTGAACGGGGCAGGAGAGACCCAGTACTTC; cdr3_aa: CASSLNGAGETQYF
cdr3_length: 16; j_call: TRBJ2-7; clone_size: NA; d_call: TRBD2; v_call: TRBV18; cdr3_nt: TGTGCCAGCTCACCACCGGGGACTAGTGGTTTCCACGAGCAGTACTTC; cdr3_aa: CASSPPGTSGFHEQYF
cdr3_length: 14; j_call: TRBJ2-1; clone_size: once; d_call: TRBD2; v_call: TRBV25-1; cdr3_nt: TGTGCCAGCAATTTAGCGGGGGGCTACAATGAGCAGTTCTTC; cdr3_aa: CASNLAGGYNEQFF
cdr3_length: 15; j_call: TRBJ2-1; clone_size: NA; d_call: TRBD2; v_call: TRBV2; cdr3_nt: TGTGCCAGCAGTGAACTAGCGGGAGGGCCGGGTGAGCAGTTCTTC; cdr3_aa: CASSELAGGPGEQFF
cdr3_length: 15; j_call: TRBJ2-3; clone_size: NA; d_call: NA; v_call: TRBV5-1; cdr3_nt: TGCGCCAGCAGCCTGGACAGCGTTAGCACAGATACGCAGTATTTT; cdr3_aa: CASSLDSVSTDTQYF
cdr3_length: 16; j_call: TRBJ1-6; clone_size: NA; d_call: NA; v_call: TRBV5-1; cdr3_nt: TGCGCCAGCAGCTTAGAGTCGAGGACGCCCCCTTCACCCCTCCACTTT; cdr3_aa: CASSLESRTPPSPLHF
cdr3_length: 15; j_call: TRBJ2-1; clone_size: NA; d_call: TRBD1; v_call: TRBV12-3/TRBV12-4; cdr3_nt: TGTGCCAGCAGCAGGGACAGGGGGCCGGGCAATGAGCAGTTCTTC; cdr3_aa: CASSRDRGPGNEQFF
cdr3_length: 13; j_call: TRBJ1-2; clone_size: NA; d_call: TRBD1; v_call: TRBV2; cdr3_nt: TGTGCCAGCAGTGAGGACAGGATCAATGGCTACACCTTC; cdr3_aa: CASSEDRINGYTF
cdr3_length: 14; j_call: TRBJ2-1; clone_size: NA; d_call: TRBD2; v_call: TRBV19; cdr3_nt: TGTGCCAGTAGGCGGGGGGGCTCGGTCAATGAGCAGTTCTTC; cdr3_aa: CASRRGGSVNEQFF
cdr3_length: 14; j_call: TRBJ2-3; clone_size: NA; d_call: NA; v_call: TRBV14; cdr3_nt: TGTGCCAGCAGCCGTAGACAGAACACAGATACGCAGTATTTT; cdr3_aa: CASSRRQNTDTQYF
cdr3_length: 15; j_call: TRBJ2-5; clone_size: NA; d_call: TRBD1; v_call: TRBV18; cdr3_nt: TGTGCCAGCTCACCCTTTCAGGGGGATCAAGAGACCCAGTACTTC; cdr3_aa: CASSPFQGDQETQYF
cdr3_length: 14; j_call: TRBJ2-1; clone_size: NA; d_call: NA; v_call: TRBV2; cdr3_nt: TGTGCCAGCAGGGCTAGCCGGCGGTACAATGAGCAGTTCTTC; cdr3_aa: CASRASRRYNEQFF
cdr3_length: 17; j_call: TRBJ1-5; clone_size: NA; d_call: TRBD1; v_call: TRBV4-1; cdr3_nt: TGCGCCAGCAGCCACGGATCCGGACAGGGAAGAAATCAGCCCCAGCATTTT; cdr3_aa: CASSHGSGQGRNQPQHF
cdr3_length: 15; j_call: TRBJ2-4; clone_size: NA; d_call: TRBD2; v_call: TRBV5-1; cdr3_nt: TGCGCCAGCAGCTCCGGGACTAGCGACCCAAACATTCAGTACTTC; cdr3_aa: CASSSGTSDPNIQYF
cdr3_length: 17; j_call: TRBJ1-3; clone_size: NA; d_call: TRBD1; v_call: TRBV7-2; cdr3_nt: TGTGCCAGCAGCAGATTAACAGGGGTCATCTCTGGAAACACCATATATTTT; cdr3_aa: CASSRLTGVISGNTIYF
cdr3_length: 15; j_call: TRBJ1-2; clone_size: NA; d_call: NA; v_call: TRBV19; cdr3_nt: TGTGCCAGTAGTATAGCGGTCAGGGGAAGGTATGGCTACACCTTC; cdr3_aa: CASSIAVRGRYGYTF
cdr3_length: 15; j_call: TRBJ2-6; clone_size: NA; d_call: NA; v_call: TRBV5-4; cdr3_nt: TGTGCCAGCAGCTTCGACGTCTCTGGGGCCAACGTCCTGACTTTC; cdr3_aa: CASSFDVSGANVLTF